Below, 31 T cell receptor beta chains from the same sample are listed, as sequenced in a study of blood T cells in healthy people across ages. The authors ran a second PCR of about 6 to 11 cycles using a sample-barcoded 5' primer and a J-beta primer mix. TCRdb passed the 5' RACE reads through MiXCR, listing each CDR3 protein once. The table lists around 1.7 million distinct CDR3 sequences, approximately 30% of them singletons, with 7% to 9% in the top ten. The sample taken for sequencing was blood. The receptors derive from a woman aged 30 to 39 in good health.

This clonotype has more than one count but fewer than ten. This rearrangement joins TRBV5-1 to TRBJ2-6; D is possibly TRBD1 (6 bases). The CDR3 loop spans 17 amino acids. The germline CDR1 and CDR2 sequences are SGHRS and YFSETQ. V dropped 3 bases and J dropped 1 base, with 14 bases sitting between them. CDR3 region: CASSYRVTPSGANVLTF. CDR3 bases: TGCGCCAGCAGCTACAGGGTCACCCCGTCTGGGGCCAACGTCCTGACTTTC.

V usage is TRBV14 and J usage is TRBJ2-7; TRBD1 matches 11 bases. The germline V gene has CDR1 SGHDN and CDR2 FVKESK. The CDR3 contains 16 residues. V lost 7 bases to trimming and J lost 7 bases; unmatched junction nucleotides: 15. The DNA of the CDR3 is TGTGCCAGCAACCAGACCGAAGGACAGGGGGCGAGGGAGCAGTACTTC. This codes for CASNQTEGQGAREQYF.

This chain links TRBV6-5 with TRBJ2-7; 8 positions match TRBD1. CDR3 size: 13 residues. CDR1 is MNHEY and CDR2 is SVGAGI in the germline V gene. V was clipped by 8 bases and J by 6 bases; unmatched bases: 9. The CDR3 coding sequence is TGTGCCAGCCGACTAGACAGGGGTGGCGAGCAGTACTTC. Translation: CASRLDRGGEQYF.

With regard to this clonotype: This sequence may be a read error, since a much larger clone differs from it by one base. This rearrangement joins TRBV20-1 to TRBJ2-1; D remains ambiguous. The DNA end favors TRBJ2-7, so the J call may be wrong. This CDR3 region has 11 residues. Germline V gene lookup returns CDR1 DFQATT and CDR2 SNEGSKA (reference sequence). CDR3 sequence reads: CSANLAREQYF. The CDR3 DNA sequence: TGCAGTGCTAATTTAGCTCGGGAGCAGTACTTC.

This clonotype was seen ten or more times. The chain recombines TRBV10-3 with TRBJ2-5; no clear D gene. Trimming took off 2 bases at V and 5 bases at J, with 6 bases between the two ends. This CDR3 comprises 12 residues. CDR1 is ENHRY and CDR2 is SYGVKD in the germline V gene. Here the CDR3 DNA reads TGTGCCATCAGTGAGGCCACGGAGACCCAGTACTTC. Encoded protein: CAISEATETQYF.

The rearrangement uses TRBV20-1 and TRBJ1-4, with 10 bases identical to TRBD1. This CDR3 spans 14 amino acids. CDR1 DFQATT and CDR2 SNEGSKA come from the germline V gene (reference sequence). After removal of 6 bases from V and 8 bases from J, the junction contained 9 bases not matched to a gene. The CDR3 reads CSAPRQGAEEKLFF. The CDR3 DNA reads TGCAGTGCCCCTCGACAGGGGGCGGAAGAAAAACTGTTTTTT.

The chain recombines TRBV6-5 with TRBJ2-1, with 11 positions matching TRBD2. The CDR3 has 15 amino acids. Germline V gene lookup returns CDR1 MNHEY and CDR2 SVGAGI. V trimming: 3 bases; J trimming: 4 bases; junction bases outside the gene matches: 2. CDR3 sequence (DNA): TGTGCCAGCAGTTATAGGACTAGCGGGTACAATGAGCAGTTCTTC. The encoded protein is CASSYRTSGYNEQFF.

This clonotype was seen a handful of times. A much larger clone lies a single base off, so this may be a read error. This rearrangement joins TRBV4-1 to TRBJ2-7; 12 bases are a match to TRBD2. After removal of 0 bases from V and 4 bases from J, the junction contained 1 base not matched to a gene. This CDR3 spans 15 amino acids. Germline V gene sequence: CDR1 MGHRA, CDR2 YSYEKL. This chain's CDR3 is CASSQETSGRYEQYF. In nucleotides, the CDR3 is TGCGCCAGCAGCCAAGAGACTAGCGGGAGATACGAGCAGTACTTC.

This clonotype was seen a handful of times. The germline gene is not matched at one end of the junction; a read error may be the cause. The chain carries TRBV20-1 and TRBJ2-1, with 9 bases matching TRBD2. CDR1 is DFQATT, CDR2 SNEGSKA, per germline (reference sequence). The CDR3 is 17 amino acids. CDR3 loop: CSARDGGGSGSFNEQFF. In DNA form, the CDR3 reads TGTAGTGCTAGAGATGGTGGGGGTAGCGGGAGTTTTAATGAGCAGTTCTTC.

This clonotype showed up just a few times. This may come from a read error, since a much larger clone is one base off. The chain carries TRBV15 and TRBJ2-7; perhaps TRBD2 as D (5 bases). V dropped 4 bases and J dropped 2 bases, with 9 bases sitting between them. Germline V gene sequence: CDR1 LNHNV, CDR2 YYDKDF (reference sequence). The CDR3 loop spans 13 amino acids. The CDR3 DNA reads TGTGCCACCAGCAAGGACGGGACCTACGAGCAGTACTTC. Translating it yields CATSKDGTYEQYF.

This chain links TRBV7-9 with TRBJ2-7, with a possible D match to TRBD2 (7 bases). The CDR3 contains 16 residues. The V gene's germline CDR1 is SEHNR and CDR2 FQNEAQ (reference sequence). Deletions cut 5 bases from V and 7 bases from J, with 24 bases between. The CDR3 nucleotides are TGTGCCAGCAGCCCTAGTGGTGCGGGGGCCTCCAATGAGCAGTACTTC. Encoded protein: CASSPSGAGASNEQYF.

This clonotype was detected only a few times. This chain connects TRBV10-3 to TRBJ2-1; 8 positions match TRBD2. The germline V gene encodes CDR1 ENHRY and CDR2 SYGVKD. This CDR3 is 16 amino acids long. Germline trimming cut 3 bases from V and 8 bases from J; bases unmatched to any gene: 12. The CDR3 sequence is CAISDPTGGPKDEQFF. In nucleotides, the CDR3 is TGTGCCATCAGTGACCCGACGGGAGGGCCTAAGGATGAGCAGTTCTTC.

The table lists this clonotype with many counts. The V gene is TRBV12-3 or TRBV12-4, the J gene TRBJ2-5, with TRBD1 matching 7 bases. This CDR3 has 13 residues. V lost 6 bases to trimming and J lost 4 bases; unmatched junction nucleotides: 5. CDR3 sequence reads: CASRRTGTETQYF. The CDR3 coding sequence is TGTGCCAGCAGGAGGACAGGAACAGAGACCCAGTACTTC.

This clonotype was observed a handful of times. For the CDR3, the DNA is TGCAGTGCTGGAGGGACTAGTAGGTCCTACGAGCAGTACTTC. Amino acid sequence: CSAGGTSRSYEQYF. The genes are TRBV20-1 and TRBJ2-7; TRBD2 matches at 8 bases. The CDR3 is 14 residues long. V lost 5 bases to trimming and J lost 1 base; unmatched junction nucleotides: 7. The V gene's germline CDR1 is DFQATT and CDR2 SNEGSKA (reference sequence).

The table lists this clonotype with many counts. The rearrangement uses TRBV7-9 and TRBJ2-4, with D perhaps TRBD2 (5 bases). The CDR3 runs to 14 residues. Trimming took 3 bases from V and 11 from J, leaving 17 bases between them. Germline V CDR1 and CDR2: SEHNR, FQNEAQ (reference sequence). The CDR3 loop is CASSFSGIYDVQYF. CDR3 coding DNA: TGTGCCAGCAGCTTTTCCGGGATTTACGACGTTCAGTACTTC.

Comment on this clonotype: A much larger clonotype is one base distant, so this may be a read error. CDR3 sequence reads: CASSRGVVSGANVLTF. CDR3 DNA sequence: TGTGCCAGCAGCCGAGGGGTTGTCTCTGGGGCCAACGTCCTGACTTTC. The rearrangement joins TRBV3-1 to TRBJ2-6; D possibly uses TRBD1 or TRBD2 (5 bases each). The germline V and J ends were trimmed by 4 bases and 0 bases, with 10 bases remaining between them. The CDR3 extends over 16 amino acids. The germline gives CDR1 LGHDT, CDR2 YNNKEL (reference sequence).

This clonotype was seen only a few times. V and J are TRBV7-3 and TRBJ2-5; 7 bases are a match to TRBD1. The length of the CDR3 is 14 residues. Germline CDR1 reads SGHTA; CDR2 reads FQGTGA. J was trimmed by 1 base and V by 5 bases; bases with no gene match: 4. The CDR3 coding sequence is TGTGCCAGCAGCGCGACAGGGATCCAAGAGACCCAGTACTTC. Its translation is CASSATGIQETQYF.

V gene TRBV9 combines with J gene TRBJ1-6; perhaps TRBD1 as D (6 bases). Germline-derived CDR1 and CDR2 are SGDLS and YYNGEE. The CDR3 is 16 amino acids. Deletions cut 3 bases from V and 0 bases from J, with 10 bases between. CDR3 amino acids: CASSGTGSSYNSPLHF. The CDR3 coding sequence is TGTGCCAGCAGCGGAACAGGGAGCTCCTATAATTCACCCCTCCACTTT. The entire variable domain, with the rest obtained from reference TRBV9 and TRBJ1-6, is as follows: DSGVTQTPKHLITATGQRVTLRCSPRSGDLSVYWYQQSLDQGLQFLIQYYNGEERAKGNILERFSAQQFPDLHSELNLSSLELGDSALYFCASSGTGSSYNSPLHFGNGTRLTVT.

This clonotype has at least ten counts. The V and J genes are TRBV12-3 or TRBV12-4 and TRBJ1-1; D is undetermined. This CDR3 is 13 amino acids long. Deletions cut 4 bases from V and 0 bases from J, with 6 bases between. The CDR3 loop reads CASSSQLNTEAFF. In DNA form, the CDR3 reads TGTGCCAGCAGTTCTCAGTTGAACACTGAAGCTTTCTTT.

This chain links TRBV7-9 with TRBJ2-1; TRBD2 agrees at 8 bases. V shed 9 bases and J 9 bases; nucleotides not matched to a gene: 16. The CDR3 sequence is 15 residues long. Germline values: CDR1 SEHNR, CDR2 FQNEAQ (reference sequence). CDR3 nucleotide sequence: TGTGCCAGAAGCCCTGTGAGCGGGAGTTTGGGTGAGCAGTTCTTC. Its translation is CARSPVSGSLGEQFF.

The table lists this clonotype with many counts. The V call is TRBV12-3 or TRBV12-4, the J call TRBJ1-2; maybe TRBD1 (5 bases). The CDR3 consists of 14 residues. The germline V and J ends were trimmed by 2 bases and 4 bases, with 11 bases remaining between them. This CDR3 is CASSLRQISYGYTF. DNA for the CDR3: TGTGCCAGCAGTTTAAGACAGATCAGCTATGGCTACACCTTC.

This clonotype was seen once. V and J are TRBV5-5 and TRBJ2-5; 15 nucleotides agree with TRBD2. The CDR3 covers 18 residues. The germline gives CDR1 SGHKS, CDR2 YYEKEE (reference sequence). V gave up 4 bases and J gave up 3 bases; unmatched junction bases: 10. CDR3 coding DNA: TGTGCCAGCAGCAATGGACTAGCGGGAGGGCCGGGGGAAGAGACCCAGTACTTC. Translated, it gives CASSNGLAGGPGEETQYF.

The rearrangement uses TRBV20-1 and TRBJ1-5; no reliable D call. Trimming pared 1 base from V and 5 bases from J, leaving 15 bases between. The CDR3 contains 15 residues. Germline lookup yields CDR1 DFQATT and CDR2 SNEGSKA (reference sequence). CDR3 sequence (DNA): TGCAGTGCTAGAGGTTTGCCACTTACCGATCAGCCCCAGCATTTT. Its translation is CSARGLPLTDQPQHF.

The chain uses TRBV4-1 and TRBJ2-1; D is unclear. Germline values: CDR1 MGHRA, CDR2 YSYEKL. V was clipped by 2 bases and J by 7 bases, with 15 bases between them. CDR3 length equals 15 residues. CDR3 sequence (DNA): TGCGCCAGCAGCCAATCTCCCGCCAAGGAAAATGAGCAGTTCTTC. Translating gives CASSQSPAKENEQFF.

In this sample, this clonotype turned up a few times. The rearrangement links TRBV24-1 to TRBJ2-1; D possibly corresponds to TRBD2 (7 bases). Germline CDR1 reads KGHDR; CDR2 reads SFDVKD. The CDR3 length is 13 residues. The V gene lost 12 bases and the J gene lost 7 bases, with 18 bases spanning the gap. This CDR3 reads CASEGGPINEQFF. The CDR3 DNA sequence: TGTGCCTCGGAGGGGGGGCCCATTAATGAGCAGTTCTTC.

This clonotype showed up just a few times. This chain connects TRBV27 to TRBJ1-2; tentative D call: TRBD1 (6 bases). The CDR3 has 14 amino acids. V lost 6 bases, J lost 6 bases, and 17 bases lay in between. CDR1 is MNHEY and CDR2 is SMNVEV in the germline V gene (reference sequence). The CDR3 bases are TGTGCCAGCAGACGTCAGGGGATTAATGATGGCTACACCTTC. Translating gives CASRRQGINDGYTF.

The J gene is TRBJ2-1, the V gene TRBV7-2; D not resolved. CDR1 SGHTA and CDR2 FQGNSA come from the germline V gene. The V end lost 10 bases, the J end lost 9 bases, and 13 bases lay between the germline ends. The CDR3 spans 11 residues. The CDR3 nucleotides are TGTGCCACCTCCTCCACCACTGAGCAGTTCTTC. Translation: CATSSTTEQFF. The full variable domain, in which reference TRBV7-2 and TRBJ2-1 provide the parts outside the CDR3, is GAGVSQSPSNKVTEKGKDVELRCDPISGHTALYWYRQSLGQGLEFLIYFQGNSAPDKSGLPSDRFSAERTGGSVSTLTIQRTQQEDSAVYLCATSSTTEQFFGPGTRLTVL.

The rearrangement joins TRBV30 to TRBJ2-2; possible D gene TRBD2, 6 bases. V shed 5 bases and J shed 7 bases, with 23 bases lying between them. There are 16 residues in the CDR3. Looked up from germline, CDR1 is GTSNPN and CDR2 is SVGIG (reference sequence). CDR3: CAWAPGLTPPVGELFF. The CDR3, as DNA: TGTGCCTGGGCCCCGGGACTCACCCCACCCGTCGGGGAGCTGTTTTTT.

In DNA, the CDR3 is TGTGCCAGCAGCCAAGGGGCCGGAGGGGGCGACAATCAGCCCCAGCATTTT. It specifies CASSQGAGGGDNQPQHF. The chain recombines TRBV3-1 with TRBJ1-5; 7 nucleotides agree with TRBD1. The germline V gene has CDR1 LGHDT and CDR2 YNNKEL (reference sequence). The CDR3 is 17 residues long. V dropped 1 base and J dropped 3; count of bases not matched to a gene: 9.

At least ten counts were recorded for this clonotype. The chain carries TRBV28 and TRBJ2-7; D might be TRBD1 (6 bases). Trimming took off 3 bases at V and 1 base at J, with 16 bases between the two ends. This CDR3 comprises 16 residues. Germline CDR1 and CDR2: MDHEN and SYDVKM. In nucleotides, the CDR3 is TGTGCCAGCAGTTTCCCCGCCGACAGGAGTTCCTACGAGCAGTACTTC. Translated, it gives CASSFPADRSSYEQYF.

This clonotype was detected a few times. The CDR3 reads CASSLRGGKQETQYF. CDR3 DNA sequence: TGTGCCAGCAGCTTACGGGGGGGGAAACAAGAGACCCAGTACTTC. V gene TRBV11-2 combines with J gene TRBJ2-5; TRBD2 matches 8 bases. Per the germline V gene, CDR1 is SGHAT and CDR2 is FQNNGV. The length of the CDR3 is 15 residues. V lost 2 bases to trimming and J lost 2 bases; unmatched junction nucleotides: 4.